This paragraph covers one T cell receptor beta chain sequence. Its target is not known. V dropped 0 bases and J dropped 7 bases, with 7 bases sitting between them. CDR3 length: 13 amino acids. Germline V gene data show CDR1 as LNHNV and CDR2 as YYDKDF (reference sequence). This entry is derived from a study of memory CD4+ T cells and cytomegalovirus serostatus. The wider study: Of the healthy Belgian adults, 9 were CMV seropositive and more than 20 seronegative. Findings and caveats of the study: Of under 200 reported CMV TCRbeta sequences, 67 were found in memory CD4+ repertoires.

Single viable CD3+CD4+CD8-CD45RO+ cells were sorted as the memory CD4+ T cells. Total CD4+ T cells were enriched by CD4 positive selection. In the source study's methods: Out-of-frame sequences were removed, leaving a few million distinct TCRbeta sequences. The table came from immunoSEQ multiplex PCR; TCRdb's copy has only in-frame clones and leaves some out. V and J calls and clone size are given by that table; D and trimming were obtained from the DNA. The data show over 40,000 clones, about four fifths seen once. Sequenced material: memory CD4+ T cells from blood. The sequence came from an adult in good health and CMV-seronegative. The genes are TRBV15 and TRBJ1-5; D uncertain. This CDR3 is CATSRDTQQPQHF. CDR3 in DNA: TGTGCCACCAGCAGAGACACCCAACAGCCCCAGCATTTT. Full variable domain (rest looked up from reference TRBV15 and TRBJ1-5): DAMVIQNPRYQVTQFGKPVTLSCSQTLNHNVMYWYQQKSSQAPKLLFHYYDKDFNNEADTPDNFQSRRPNTSFCFLDIRSPGLGDTAMYLCATSRDTQQPQHFGDGTRLSIL.